This paragraph covers one T cell receptor (beta chain) sequence. This sample is drawn from a study of shared clonotypes between healthy human individuals. Study information: For every donor, three CD4 naive, three CD4 memory, two CD8 naive and one CD8 memory plates were used.

Naive CD8 cells, CD45RO-negative and positively selected for CCR7, excluded terminally differentiated effector memory CD45RA+ cells. Each sorted subset replicate got 200 ng genomic DNA, approximately 27,000 genomes. In the study's own analysis: ImmunoSEQ only sent back junction sequences with no quality scores, so filtering was done differently. Method: immunoSEQ multiplex PCR; TCRdb's copy keeps in-frame clones and lacks some. That table furnishes V, J and clone size, whereas the DNA furnished D and trimming. The sample shows some 1,900,000 clones, about 95% of them seen only once. The sequence came from a man between 18 and 35 years old in good health. Sequencing was done on a sample of naive CD8+ T cells sorted from blood.

The CDR3 nucleotides are TGTGCCAGCAGCTTAGTTGACAGCAACACTGAAGCTTTCTTT. Residues: CASSLVDSNTEAFF. The gene calls are TRBV7-9 and TRBJ1-1, with D maybe TRBD1 (5 bases). The V gene lost 1 base and the J gene lost 2 bases, with 8 bases spanning the gap. Looked up from germline, CDR1 is SEHNR and CDR2 is FQNEAQ (reference sequence). CDR3 length: 14 amino acids.